This section outlines one T cell receptor beta chain sequence together with its context. The CDR3 covers 13 residues. Trimming removed 6 bases from V and 8 bases from J; junction bases left unmatched: 2. The germline gives CDR1 SNHLY, CDR2 FYNNEI. This table comes from immunoSEQ multiplex PCR, and its TCRdb copy is limited to in-frame clones, with some not included. Among about 74,000 clones, approximately 81% were seen once, and the ten largest hold roughly 2%. The sample is drawn from a study of OX40 agonist ivuxolimab in advanced cancers. V and J are TRBV2 and TRBJ2-2; 11 nucleotides align to TRBD2. This clonotype was obtained from an adult with an advanced solid tumor such as melanoma, head and neck, liver or kidney cancer. The material sequenced was CD4+ or CD8+ T cells sorted from blood, taken in a trial of the OX40 agonist ivuxolimab. The CDR3 sequence: CASRGLAGGELFF. The DNA for the CDR3 is TGTGCCAGCAGAGGACTAGCGGGTGGGGAGCTGTTTTTT.